The 12 T cell receptor beta chains reported below all come from one sample, sequenced in a study of blood T cell repertoires in COVID-19. Only in-frame clones appear in the TCRdb table, and some are missing; sequencing was by immunoSEQ multiplex PCR. The table lists about 170,000 clones, roughly 81% of them singletons. The sequenced sample was peripheral blood. These receptors were collected from a man aged 40-50 years who had recovered from COVID-19.

The V call is TRBV6-6, the J call TRBJ2-3; 9 nucleotides align to TRBD2. The CDR3 is 16 amino acids. V lost 2 bases, J lost 5 bases, and 8 bases stayed unmatched. Germline V lookup: CDR1 MNHNY, CDR2 SVGAGI (reference sequence). The chain's CDR3 is CASSYDPSGTRDTQYF. Here the CDR3 DNA reads TGTGCCAGCAGTTACGACCCTAGCGGGACTAGAGATACGCAGTATTTT.

This chain links TRBV7-9 with TRBJ2-1; TRBD1 is a possible D gene (6 bases). The V gene's germline CDR1 is SEHNR and CDR2 FQNEAQ (reference sequence). This CDR3 contains 16 residues. Trimming removed 5 bases at V and 1 base at J, with 15 bases between. The CDR3, as DNA: TGTGCCAGCAGCCTTTTACAGGGTCCATCCTACAATGAGCAGTTCTTC. Translating gives CASSLLQGPSYNEQFF.

The chain carries TRBV7-2 and TRBJ2-4; D might be TRBD2 (5 bases). This CDR3 spans 13 amino acids. Germline V gene sequence: CDR1 SGHTA, CDR2 FQGNSA. V lost 1 base and J 8 bases, leaving 9 bases between the germline ends. The chain's CDR3 is CASSLDRGDIQYF. CDR3 DNA sequence: TGTGCCAGCAGCTTAGATCGGGGAGACATTCAGTACTTC.

In regard to this clone: This could be a read error, since a much larger clone is one nucleotide away. The V gene is TRBV2, the J gene TRBJ2-7; weak D call: TRBD1 (5 bases). From germline, CDR1 is SNHLY and CDR2 FYNNEI. CDR3 length equals 15 residues. The CDR3 here is CANSESLGRVGEQYF. The CDR3 nucleotides are TGTGCCAACAGTGAAAGTCTAGGCAGGGTTGGGGAGCAGTACTTC.

This clone has just a few counts. This rearrangement joins TRBV28 to TRBJ2-2; TRBD1 matches 7 bases. The trim removed 10 bases at V and 3 bases at J, leaving 8 bases unmatched. The CDR3 is made up of 14 amino acids. Germline CDR1 reads MDHEN; CDR2 reads SYDVKM. This CDR3 is CAISPTGDTGELFF. CDR3 in DNA: TGTGCCATCTCGCCTACAGGGGACACCGGGGAGCTGTTTTTT. The full variable domain, its missing parts supplied by reference TRBV28 and TRBJ2-2, is DVKVTQSSRYLVKRTGEKVFLECVQDMDHENMFWYRQDPGLGLRLIYFSYDVKMKEKGDIPEGYSVSREKKERFSLILESASTNQTSMYLCAISPTGDTGELFFGEGSRLTVL.

The chain has TRBV4-2 and TRBJ2-7; 8 positions match TRBD2. V shed 4 bases and J 6 bases; nucleotides not matched to a gene: 8. Germline assignment: CDR1 LGHNA and CDR2 YNFKEQ. The CDR3 loop spans 14 amino acids. CDR3 nucleotide sequence: TGTGCCAGCAGCCGGGGGCTAGCGGGTGGCGAGCAGTACTTC. Encoded protein: CASSRGLAGGEQYF.

In the case of this clone: Relative to the germline gene, one junction end is altered; a read error may explain this. The chain couples TRBV7-7 to TRBJ2-3; 12 bases fit TRBD2. Germline values: CDR1 SSHAT, CDR2 FNYEAQ (reference sequence). This CDR3 has 16 residues. Written as DNA, the CDR3 is TGTGCTAGCAGCCTGCTAGCGGGAGGGGGCACAGATACGCAGTATTTT. Protein: CASSLLAGGGTDTQYF.

The gene calls are TRBV7-3 and TRBJ1-4; 7 nucleotides line up with TRBD1. The CDR3 is 15 amino acids. Trimming cost V 5 bases and J 4 bases; bases outside gene matches: 7. Per the germline V gene, CDR1 is SGHTA and CDR2 is FQGTGA. CDR3 protein: CASSLGTARNEKLFF. DNA of the CDR3: TGTGCCAGCAGCCTCGGGACAGCTCGTAATGAAAAACTGTTTTTT.

The rearrangement uses TRBV4-2 and TRBJ2-2; 8 positions match TRBD2. The junction had 4 bases not matched to a gene; V was cut back by 0 bases and J by 4 bases. CDR1 LGHNA and CDR2 YNFKEQ come from the germline V gene. This CDR3 is built from 16 residues. This chain's CDR3 is CASSQDATSATGELFF. The CDR3 DNA is TGTGCCAGCAGCCAAGATGCGACTAGCGCCACCGGGGAGCTGTTTTTT.

This clone was found once. At one end, the junction sequence differs from germline, possibly due to a read error. This chain uses TRBV7-9 with TRBJ1-1; D is uncertain. CDR3 size: 11 residues. Per the germline V gene, CDR1 is SEHNR and CDR2 is FQNEAQ (reference sequence). The CDR3 spells CASSLLEQTIF. The DNA of the CDR3 is TGTGCCAGCAGCTTATTGGAACAGACCATCTTT.

A note on this clone: Other DNA sequences in the same sample also yield this CDR3. The chain recombines TRBV7-2 with TRBJ2-7; 8 bases align to TRBD1. The V gene's germline CDR1 is SGHTA and CDR2 FQGNSA. The J segment lost 5 bases and the V segment lost 3 bases, leaving 0 bases of the junction unmatched. This CDR3 spans 12 amino acids. CDR3 DNA sequence: TGTGCCAGCAGCTTGGACAGGGACGAGCAGTACTTC. Protein product: CASSLDRDEQYF.

The sample holds one count of this clone. The rearrangement uses TRBV19 and TRBJ1-2; TRBD1 might be the D (5 bases). CDR3 length: 16 amino acids. The germline V gene has CDR1 LNHDA and CDR2 SQIVND (reference sequence). With 2 bases removed from V and 2 bases from J, the gap between germline ends came to 15 bases. CDR3 sequence: CASSIRLRAGNYGYTF. The CDR3 DNA reads TGTGCCAGTAGTATAAGGCTCCGGGCAGGGAACTATGGCTACACCTTC.